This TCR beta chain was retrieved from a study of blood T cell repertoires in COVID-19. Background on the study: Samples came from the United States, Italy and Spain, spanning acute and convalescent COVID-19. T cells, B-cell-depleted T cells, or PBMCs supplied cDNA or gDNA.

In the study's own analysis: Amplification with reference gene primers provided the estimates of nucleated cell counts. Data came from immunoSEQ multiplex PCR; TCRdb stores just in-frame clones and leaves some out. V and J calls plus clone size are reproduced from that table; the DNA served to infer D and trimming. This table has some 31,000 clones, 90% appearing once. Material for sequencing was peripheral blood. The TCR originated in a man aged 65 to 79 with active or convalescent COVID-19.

This chain's CDR3 is CASSTGLAGGTGELFF. DNA for the CDR3: TGTGCCAGCAGCACCGGACTAGCGGGAGGCACCGGGGAGCTGTTTTTT. The V call is TRBV7-8, the J call TRBJ2-2; 14 bases fit TRBD2. V trimming: 5 bases; J trimming: 4 bases; junction bases outside the gene matches: 3. The CDR3 is made up of 16 amino acids. The germline gives CDR1 SGHVS, CDR2 FQNEAQ.